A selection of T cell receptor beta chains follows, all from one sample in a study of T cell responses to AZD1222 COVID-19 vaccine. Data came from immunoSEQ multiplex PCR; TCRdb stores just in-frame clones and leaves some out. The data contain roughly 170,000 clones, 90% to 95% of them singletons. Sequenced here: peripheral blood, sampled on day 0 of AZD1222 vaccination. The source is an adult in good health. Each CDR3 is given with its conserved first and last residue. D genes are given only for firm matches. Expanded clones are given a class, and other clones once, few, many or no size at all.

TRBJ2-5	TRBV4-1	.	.	CASSQGPDQETQYF	TGCGCCAGCAGCCAGGGACCAGACCAAGAGACCCAGTACTTC
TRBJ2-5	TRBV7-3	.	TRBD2	CASSPKRRLAGLQETQYF	TGTGCCAGCAGCCCCAAGCGCCGACTAGCGGGGTTACAAGAGACCCAGTACTTC
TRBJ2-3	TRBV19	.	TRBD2	CASSNPGTSGGWADTQYF	TGTGCCAGTAGTAACCCCGGGACTAGCGGGGGTTGGGCAGATACGCAGTATTTT
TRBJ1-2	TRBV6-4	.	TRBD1	CASSPDRGTGPVRGGYTF	TGTGCCAGCAGTCCTGATAGGGGGACAGGGCCAGTACGGGGTGGCTACACCTTC
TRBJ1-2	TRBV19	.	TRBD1	CASSNSRDRSGYTF	TGTGCCAGTAGCAACTCACGGGACAGGAGTGGCTACACCTTC
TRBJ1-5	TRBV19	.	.	CASSIVWSGAGNQPQHF	TGTGCCAGTAGTATAGTCTGGTCCGGGGCAGGGAATCAGCCCCAGCATTTT
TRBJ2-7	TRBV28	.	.	CASSFQGSSYEQYF	TGTGCCAGCAGTTTCCAGGGTTCTTCATACGAGCAGTACTTC
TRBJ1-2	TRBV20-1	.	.	CSARGSYGYTF	TGCAGTGCTCGGGGTTCCTATGGCTACACCTTC
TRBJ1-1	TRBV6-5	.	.	CASSSVLQTEAFF	TGTGCCAGCAGTTCCGTTCTTCAGACTGAAGCTTTCTTT
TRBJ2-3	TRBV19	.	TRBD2	CATSSGGPRSDTQYF	TGTGCCACTTCTTCGGGGGGACCACGCTCAGATACGCAGTATTTT
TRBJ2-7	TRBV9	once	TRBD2	CASSVGWEGIYEQYF	TGTGCCAGCAGCGTAGGTTGGGAGGGAATCTACGAGCAGTACTTC
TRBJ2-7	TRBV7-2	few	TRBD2	CASSPTGLAEGRQYF	TGTGCCAGCAGCCCAACAGGACTAGCGGAGGGGAGGCAGTACTTC
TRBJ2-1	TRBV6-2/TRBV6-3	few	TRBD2	CASSYSMRTSRLDEQFF	TGTGCCAGCAGTTACTCGATGCGGACTAGTAGGTTGGATGAGCAGTTCTTC
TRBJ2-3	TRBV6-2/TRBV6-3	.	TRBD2	CASSYPAGDTDTQYF	TGTGCCAGCAGTTATCCGGCGGGGGACACAGATACGCAGTATTTT
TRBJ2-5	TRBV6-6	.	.	CASAQSPVEETLYF	TGTGCCAGCGCTCAGAGTCCAGTGGAAGAGACCCTGTACTTC
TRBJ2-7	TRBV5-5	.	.	CASSLGRVAYEGSYEQYF	TGTGCCAGCAGCCTAGGCCGAGTAGCCTACGAGGGCTCCTACGAGCAGTACTTC
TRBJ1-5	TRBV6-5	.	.	CASSYSFRGNQPQHF	TGTGCCAGCAGTTACTCGTTCAGGGGCAATCAGCCCCAGCATTTT
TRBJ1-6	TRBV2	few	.	CASSEGGPRDSPLHF	TGTGCCAGCAGTGAGGGGGGGCCCAGGGATTCACCCCTCCACTTT
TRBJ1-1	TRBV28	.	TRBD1	CASIPHETGYTEAFF	TGTGCCAGCATACCGCACGAGACAGGGTACACTGAAGCTTTCTTT
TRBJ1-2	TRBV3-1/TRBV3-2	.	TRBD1	CASSPTGGLYGYTF	TGTGCCAGCAGCCCAACAGGGGGGCTCTATGGCTACACCTTC
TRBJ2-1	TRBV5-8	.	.	CASSLDPGGEQFF	TGTGCCAGCAGCTTGGACCCCGGGGGCGAGCAGTTCTTC
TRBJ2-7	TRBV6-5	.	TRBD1	CASSRGTGLEQYF	TGTGCCAGCAGTCGGGGGACAGGGCTCGAGCAGTACTTC
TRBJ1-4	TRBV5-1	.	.	CASSLEGHINEKLFF	TGCGCCAGCAGCTTGGAGGGACACATTAATGAAAAACTGTTTTTT
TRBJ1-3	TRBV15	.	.	CATSRDRGTYSGNTIYF	TGTGCCACCAGCAGAGATCGGGGGACCTACTCTGGAAACACCATATATTTT
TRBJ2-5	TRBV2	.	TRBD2	CASNRLAGGQETQYF	TGTGCCAGCAATCGACTAGCGGGGGGACAAGAGACCCAGTACTTC
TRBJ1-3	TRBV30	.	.	CAWSGGLGNTIYF	TGTGCCTGGAGTGGGGGACTCGGAAACACCATATATTTT
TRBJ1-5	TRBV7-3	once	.	CASSLGPGTQPQHF	TGTGCCAGCAGCCTGGGCCCAGGGACTCAGCCCCAGCATTTT
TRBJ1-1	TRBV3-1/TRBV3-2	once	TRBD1	CASSQDPGGRVNTEAFF	TGTGCCAGCAGCCAAGACCCAGGGGGCAGGGTGAACACTGAAGCTTTCTTT
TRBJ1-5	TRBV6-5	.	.	CASSRDPNGYQPQHF	TGTGCCAGCAGTCGGGACCCAAACGGATATCAGCCCCAGCATTTT
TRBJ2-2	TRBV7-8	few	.	CASSRSGNPLFF	TGTGCCAGCAGCCGATCTGGGAACCCGCTGTTTTTT
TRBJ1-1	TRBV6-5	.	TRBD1	CASSFQGEDTEAFF	TGTGCCAGCAGTTTCCAGGGGGAGGACACTGAAGCTTTCTTT
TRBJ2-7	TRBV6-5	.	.	CASSIGDSATYEQYF	TGTGCCAGCAGTATTGGCGACAGTGCAACCTACGAGCAGTACTTC